One TCR beta chain is described in this entry. The CDR3 loop spans 13 amino acids. Germline loops: CDR1 ENHRY, CDR2 SYGVKD. V shed 11 bases and J shed 4 bases, with 17 bases lying between them. These data originate in a study of technical replicates of blood from several donors. Here immunoSEQ multiplex PCR was the method, and the copy in TCRdb shows in-frame clones only, minus some. The table shows tens of thousands of clones, with roughly 89% occurring only once. V usage is TRBV10-3 and J usage is TRBJ1-2; the D gene is possibly TRBD1 (5 bases). The sample comprised T cells isolated from PBMCs. The TCR comes from a human donor in good health. Some clones in this sample may be carry-over from other donors' samples. The CDR3 here is CASLGGDRYGYTF. The CDR3 nucleotides are TGTGCCTCACTTGGGGGGGACCGCTATGGCTACACCTTC.